Included here is one T cell receptor beta chain sequence, with context. These data are taken from a study of CD8 T cells in Susac syndrome. When the RNA was reverse transcribed, random hexamers were used with an input of about 0.5 to 1 ug. A single record per CDR3 protein comes from TCRdb applying MiXCR to the immunoSEQ multiplex PCR reads. This table holds 150,000 to 200,000 distinct CDR3 sequences, approximately 93% found once. Unmatched junction bases numbered 6, after V lost 3 bases and J lost 8 bases. CDR3 length: 16 residues. The germline V gene encodes CDR1 LGHDT and CDR2 YNNKEL (reference sequence).

Sequencing was carried out using CD4+ T cells from PBMCs. The sequence was collected from a human donor with multiple sclerosis. The chain recombines TRBV3-1 with TRBJ2-1; TRBD2 aligns across 14 bases. The chain's CDR3 is CASSHGTSGSIDEQFF. DNA of the CDR3: TGTGCCAGCAGCCACGGGACTAGCGGGAGCATCGATGAGCAGTTCTTC.